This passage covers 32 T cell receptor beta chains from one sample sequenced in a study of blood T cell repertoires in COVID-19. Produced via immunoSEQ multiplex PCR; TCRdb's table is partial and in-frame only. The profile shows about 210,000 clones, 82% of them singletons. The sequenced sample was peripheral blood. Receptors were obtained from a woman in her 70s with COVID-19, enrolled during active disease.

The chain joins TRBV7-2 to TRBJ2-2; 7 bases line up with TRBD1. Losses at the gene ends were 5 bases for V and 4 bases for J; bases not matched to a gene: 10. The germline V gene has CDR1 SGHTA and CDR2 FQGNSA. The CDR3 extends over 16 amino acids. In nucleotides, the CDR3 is TGTGCCAGCAGCGCCCGACAGGGAACGGGCACCGGGGAGCTGTTTTTT. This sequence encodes CASSARQGTGTGELFF.

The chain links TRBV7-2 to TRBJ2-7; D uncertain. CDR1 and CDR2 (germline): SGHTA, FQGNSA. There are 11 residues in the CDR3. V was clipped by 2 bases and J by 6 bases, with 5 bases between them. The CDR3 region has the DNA TGTGCCAGCAGCTTAAACGGCGAGCAGTACTTC. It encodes CASSLNGEQYF.

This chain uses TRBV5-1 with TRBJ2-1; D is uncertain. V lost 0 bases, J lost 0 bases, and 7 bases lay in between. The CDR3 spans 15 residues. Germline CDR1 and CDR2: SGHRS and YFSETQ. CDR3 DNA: TGCGCCAGCAGCTTGGGCCCGAGCTCCTACAATGAGCAGTTCTTC. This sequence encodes CASSLGPSSYNEQFF. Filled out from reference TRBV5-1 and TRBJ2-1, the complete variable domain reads KAGVTQTPRYLIKTRGQQVTLSCSPISGHRSVSWYQQTPGQGLQFLFEYFSETQRNKGNFPGRFSGRQFSNSRSEMNVSTLELGDSALYLCASSLGPSSYNEQFFGPGTRLTVL.

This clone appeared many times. CDR3 amino acids: CASSSPDRASYEQYF. The DNA of the CDR3 is TGTGCCAGCAGCTCCCCCGACAGGGCGAGCTACGAGCAGTACTTC. This chain connects TRBV7-6 to TRBJ2-7, with 7 bases fitting TRBD1. Per germline, CDR1 SGHVS and CDR2 FNYEAQ. The CDR3 is made up of 15 amino acids. V dropped 4 bases and J dropped 3; count of bases not matched to a gene: 9.

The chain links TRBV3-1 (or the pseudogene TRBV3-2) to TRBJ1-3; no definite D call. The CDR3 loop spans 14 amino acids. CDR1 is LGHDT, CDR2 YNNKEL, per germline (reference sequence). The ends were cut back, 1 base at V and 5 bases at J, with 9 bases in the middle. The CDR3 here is CASSQGRIRNTIYF. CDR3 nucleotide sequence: TGTGCCAGCAGCCAAGGGCGGATACGAAACACCATATATTTT.

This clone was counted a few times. The CDR3 nucleotides read TGTGCCAGCAGCTTACGGGGGGGCGATCAGCCCCAGCATTTT. Protein: CASSLRGGDQPQHF. The chain employs TRBV7-9 and TRBJ1-5; a weak D match, TRBD1 (6 bases). The CDR3 consists of 14 residues. Trimming removed 2 bases at V and 5 bases at J, with 10 bases between. The germline V gene encodes CDR1 SEHNR and CDR2 FQNEAQ (reference sequence).

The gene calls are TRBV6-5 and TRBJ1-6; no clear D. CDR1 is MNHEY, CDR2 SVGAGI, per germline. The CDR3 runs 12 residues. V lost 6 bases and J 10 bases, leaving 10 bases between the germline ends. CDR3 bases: TGTGCCAGCAGCAGACTCGACTCACCCCTCCACTTT. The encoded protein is CASSRLDSPLHF.

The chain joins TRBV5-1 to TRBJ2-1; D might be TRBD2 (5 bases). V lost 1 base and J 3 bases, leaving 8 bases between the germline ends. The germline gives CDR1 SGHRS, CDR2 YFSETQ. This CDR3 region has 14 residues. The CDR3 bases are TGCGCCAGCAGCTTGTATCGGGACTACAATGAGCAGTTCTTC. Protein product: CASSLYRDYNEQFF.

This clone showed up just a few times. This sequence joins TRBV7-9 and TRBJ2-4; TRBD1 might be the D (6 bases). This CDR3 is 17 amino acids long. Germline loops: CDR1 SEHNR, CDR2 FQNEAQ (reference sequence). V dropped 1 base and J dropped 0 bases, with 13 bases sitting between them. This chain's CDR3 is CASSLGAGEIAKNIQYF. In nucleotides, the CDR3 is TGTGCCAGCAGCTTAGGGGCAGGGGAGATAGCCAAAAACATTCAGTACTTC.

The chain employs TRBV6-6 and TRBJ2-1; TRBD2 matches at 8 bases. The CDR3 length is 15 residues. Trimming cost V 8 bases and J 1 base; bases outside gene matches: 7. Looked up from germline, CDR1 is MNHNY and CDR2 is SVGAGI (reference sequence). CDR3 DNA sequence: TGTGCCAGCGGATCTAGCGGGCGTTCCTACAATGAGCAGTTCTTC. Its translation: CASGSSGRSYNEQFF.

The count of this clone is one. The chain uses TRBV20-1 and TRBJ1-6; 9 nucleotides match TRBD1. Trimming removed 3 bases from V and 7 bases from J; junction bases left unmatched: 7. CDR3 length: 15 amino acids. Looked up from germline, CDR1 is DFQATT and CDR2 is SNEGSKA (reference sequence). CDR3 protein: CSASSAGTGNSPLHF. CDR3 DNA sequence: TGCAGTGCTAGTAGCGCCGGGACAGGGAATTCACCCCTCCACTTT.

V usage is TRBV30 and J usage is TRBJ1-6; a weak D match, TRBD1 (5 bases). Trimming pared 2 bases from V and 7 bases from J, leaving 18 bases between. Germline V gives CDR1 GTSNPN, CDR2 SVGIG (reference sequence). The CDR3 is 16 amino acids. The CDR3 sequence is CAWSSTGGLKNSPLHF. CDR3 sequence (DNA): TGTGCCTGGAGTTCCACGGGGGGACTCAAGAATTCACCCCTCCACTTT.

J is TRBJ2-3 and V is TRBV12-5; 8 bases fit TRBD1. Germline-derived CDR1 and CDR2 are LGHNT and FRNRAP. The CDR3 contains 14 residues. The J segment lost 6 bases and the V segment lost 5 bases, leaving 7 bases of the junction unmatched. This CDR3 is CASGGDRGVDTQYF. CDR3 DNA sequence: TGTGCTAGTGGTGGAGACAGGGGTGTGGATACGCAGTATTTT.

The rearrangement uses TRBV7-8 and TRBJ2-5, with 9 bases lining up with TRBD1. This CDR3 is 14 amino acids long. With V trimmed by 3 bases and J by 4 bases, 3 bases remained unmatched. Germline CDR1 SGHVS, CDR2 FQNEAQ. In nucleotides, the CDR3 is TGTGCCAGCAGCTTCCGGGACAGGGCAGAGACCCAGTACTTC. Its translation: CASSFRDRAETQYF. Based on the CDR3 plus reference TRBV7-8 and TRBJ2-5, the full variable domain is GAGVSQSPRYKVAKRGQDVALRCDPISGHVSLFWYQQALGQGPEFLTYFQNEAQLDKSGLPSDRFFAERPEGSVSTLKIQRTQQEDSAVYLCASSFRDRAETQYFGPGTRLLVL.

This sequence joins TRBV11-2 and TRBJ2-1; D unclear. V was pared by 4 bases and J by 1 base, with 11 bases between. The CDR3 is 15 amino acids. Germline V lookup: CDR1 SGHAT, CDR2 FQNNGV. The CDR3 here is CASSSHINSYNEQFF. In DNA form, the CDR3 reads TGTGCCAGCAGCTCACACATAAATTCCTACAATGAGCAGTTCTTC.

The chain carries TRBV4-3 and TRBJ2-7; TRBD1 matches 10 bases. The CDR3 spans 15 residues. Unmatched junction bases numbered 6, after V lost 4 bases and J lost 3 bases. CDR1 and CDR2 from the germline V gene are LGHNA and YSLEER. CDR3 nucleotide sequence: TGCGCCAGCAGCCTACGGACAGGGGGGATCTACGAGCAGTACTTC. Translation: CASSLRTGGIYEQYF.

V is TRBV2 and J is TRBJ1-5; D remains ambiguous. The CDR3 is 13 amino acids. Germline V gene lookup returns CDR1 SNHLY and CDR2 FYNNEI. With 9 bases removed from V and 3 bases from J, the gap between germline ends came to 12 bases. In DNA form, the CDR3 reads TGTGCCAGTGGAACAGAACTCAATCAGCCCCAGCATTTT. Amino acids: CASGTELNQPQHF.

CDR3 residues: CASNPTGTYGYTF. CDR3 in DNA: TGTGCCAGCAACCCTACAGGGACCTATGGCTACACCTTC. V is TRBV6-2 or TRBV6-3 and J is TRBJ1-2, with D maybe TRBD1 (6 bases). Per the germline V gene, CDR1 is MNHEY and CDR2 is SVGEGT. V was cut by 7 bases and J by 4 bases, with 13 bases left in between. CDR3 length: 13 amino acids.

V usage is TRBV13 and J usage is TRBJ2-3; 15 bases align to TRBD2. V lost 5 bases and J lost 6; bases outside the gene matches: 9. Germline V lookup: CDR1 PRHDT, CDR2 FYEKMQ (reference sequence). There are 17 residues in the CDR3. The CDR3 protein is CASSRGLAGGSTDTQYF. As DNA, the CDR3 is TGTGCCAGCAGCCGGGGACTAGCGGGAGGTTCTACCGATACGCAGTATTTT.

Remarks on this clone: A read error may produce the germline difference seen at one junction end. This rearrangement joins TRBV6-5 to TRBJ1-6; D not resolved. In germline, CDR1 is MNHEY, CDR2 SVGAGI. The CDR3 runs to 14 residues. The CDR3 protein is CASTTRSFNSPLHF. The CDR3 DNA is TGTGCCAGCACTACGAGGTCCTTTAATTCACCCCTCCACTTT.

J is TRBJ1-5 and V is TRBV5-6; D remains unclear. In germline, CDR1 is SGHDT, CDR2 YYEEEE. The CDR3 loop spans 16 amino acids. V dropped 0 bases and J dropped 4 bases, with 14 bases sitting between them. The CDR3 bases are TGTGCCAGCAGCTTGGCCGGTACAGCAAATAATCAGCCCCAGCATTTT. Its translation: CASSLAGTANNQPQHF.

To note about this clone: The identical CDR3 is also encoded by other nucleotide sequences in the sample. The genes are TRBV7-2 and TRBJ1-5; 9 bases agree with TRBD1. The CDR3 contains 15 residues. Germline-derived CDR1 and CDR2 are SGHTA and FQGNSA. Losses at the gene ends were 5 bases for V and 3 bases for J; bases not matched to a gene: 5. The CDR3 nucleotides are TGTGCCAGCAGCCTGGACAGGGGTCCCAATCAGCCCCAGCATTTT. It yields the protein CASSLDRGPNQPQHF.

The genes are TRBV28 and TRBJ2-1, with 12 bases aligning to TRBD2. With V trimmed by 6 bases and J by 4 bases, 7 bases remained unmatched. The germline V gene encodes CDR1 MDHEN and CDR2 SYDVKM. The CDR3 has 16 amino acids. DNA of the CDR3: TGTGCCAGCAGGGGACTAGCGGGCCTTAATTACAATGAGCAGTTCTTC. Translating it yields CASRGLAGLNYNEQFF.

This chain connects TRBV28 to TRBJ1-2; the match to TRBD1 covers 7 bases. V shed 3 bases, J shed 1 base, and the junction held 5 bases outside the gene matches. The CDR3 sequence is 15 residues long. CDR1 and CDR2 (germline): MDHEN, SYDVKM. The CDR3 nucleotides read TGTGCCAGCAGTTTGAGGGACAGATATAACTATGGCTACACCTTC. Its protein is CASSLRDRYNYGYTF.

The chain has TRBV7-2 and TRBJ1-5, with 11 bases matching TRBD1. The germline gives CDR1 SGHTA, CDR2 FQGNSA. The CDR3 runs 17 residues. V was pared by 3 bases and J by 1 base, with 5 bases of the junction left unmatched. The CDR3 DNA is TGTGCCAGCAGCTTCGGGACAGGGGGGTTGAGCAATCAGCCCCAGCATTTT. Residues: CASSFGTGGLSNQPQHF.

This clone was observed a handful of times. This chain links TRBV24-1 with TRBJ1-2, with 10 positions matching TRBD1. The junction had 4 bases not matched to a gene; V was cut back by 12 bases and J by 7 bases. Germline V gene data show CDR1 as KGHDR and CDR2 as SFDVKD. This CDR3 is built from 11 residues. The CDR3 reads CAAGTGVGYTF. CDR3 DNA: TGTGCCGCCGGGACAGGGGTTGGCTACACCTTC.

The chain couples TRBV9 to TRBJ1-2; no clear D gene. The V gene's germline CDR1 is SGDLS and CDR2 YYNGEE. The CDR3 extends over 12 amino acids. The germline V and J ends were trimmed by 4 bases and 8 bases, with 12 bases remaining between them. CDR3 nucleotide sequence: TGTGCCAGCAGCCCCGCGGCCGGGGGCTACACCTTC. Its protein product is CASSPAAGGYTF.

The CDR3 DNA reads as TGTGCCAGCAGCTTATGGCTAGCGGGAGTTATTCAGTACTTC. Translation: CASSLWLAGVIQYF. This chain uses TRBV7-2 with TRBJ2-4; 10 nucleotides agree with TRBD2. Trimming took 2 bases from V and 10 from J; bases not matched to a gene: 5. The germline V gene has CDR1 SGHTA and CDR2 FQGNSA. This CDR3 has 14 residues.

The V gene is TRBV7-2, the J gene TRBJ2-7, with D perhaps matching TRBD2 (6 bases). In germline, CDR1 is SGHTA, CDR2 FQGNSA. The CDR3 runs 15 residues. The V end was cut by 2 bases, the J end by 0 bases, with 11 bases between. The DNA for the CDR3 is TGTGCCAGCAGCTTATCGGGACTTACCTCCTACGAGCAGTACTTC. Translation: CASSLSGLTSYEQYF.

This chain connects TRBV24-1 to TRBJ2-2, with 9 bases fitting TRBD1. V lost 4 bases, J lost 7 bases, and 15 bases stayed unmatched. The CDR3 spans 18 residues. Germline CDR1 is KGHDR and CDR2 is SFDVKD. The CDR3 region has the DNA TGTGCCACCAGTGACCTAGGTCCCGGACAGGGGAGTAGCGGGGAGCTGTTTTTT. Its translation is CATSDLGPGQGSSGELFF.

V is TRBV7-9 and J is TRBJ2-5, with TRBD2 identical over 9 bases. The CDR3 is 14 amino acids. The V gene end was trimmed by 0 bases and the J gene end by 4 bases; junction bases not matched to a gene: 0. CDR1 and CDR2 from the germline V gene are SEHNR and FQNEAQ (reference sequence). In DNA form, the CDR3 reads TGTGCCAGCAGCTTAGCGCGGGGGGGAGAGACCCAGTACTTC. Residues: CASSLARGGETQYF.

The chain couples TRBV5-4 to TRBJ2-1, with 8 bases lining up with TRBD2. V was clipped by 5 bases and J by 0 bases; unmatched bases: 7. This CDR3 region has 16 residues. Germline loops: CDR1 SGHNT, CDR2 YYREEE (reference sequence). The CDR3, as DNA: TGTGCCAGCAGGGGGGGGACTAGATTCTCCTACAATGAGCAGTTCTTC. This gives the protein CASRGGTRFSYNEQFF.